Listed below are T cell receptor beta chains from one sample, sequenced in a study of blood T cell repertoires in COVID-19. Data came from immunoSEQ multiplex PCR; TCRdb stores just in-frame clones and leaves some out. The data contain 68,000 or so clones, 88% of them seen just once; the ten biggest clones take up 5.5% to 7%. Sequencing was carried out using peripheral blood. The source of these receptors is a woman in her seventies with acute or convalescent COVID-19. Both conserved end residues are part of each CDR3. A D gene is named only where the DNA matches it firmly. Clone size is given for some rows only: seen once, a few or many times, or a class if the clone is expanded.

clone_size: -
cdr3_length: 17
j_call: TRBJ2-5
d_call: TRBD2
v_call: TRBV5-4
cdr3_nt: TGTGCCAGCAGCTTTGGGGGGGTGAGAGGCCCCCAAGAGACCCAGTACTTC
cdr3_aa: CASSFGGVRGPQETQYF

clone_size: -
cdr3_length: 15
j_call: TRBJ1-4
d_call: -
v_call: TRBV5-1
cdr3_nt: TGCGCCAGCAGCTTGGCGGGATCGGCTAATGAAAAACTGTTTTTT
cdr3_aa: CASSLAGSANEKLFF

clone_size: once
cdr3_length: 14
j_call: TRBJ2-7
d_call: -
v_call: TRBV10-3
cdr3_nt: TGTGCCATCAGTGAGTCGGGGGGTCCCTACGAGCAGTACTTC
cdr3_aa: CAISESGGPYEQYF

clone_size: -
cdr3_length: 13
j_call: TRBJ2-7
d_call: TRBD1
v_call: TRBV5-1
cdr3_nt: TGCGCCAGCGGCGCAGGGGGCGGCTACGAGCAGTACTTC
cdr3_aa: CASGAGGGYEQYF

clone_size: few
cdr3_length: 15
j_call: TRBJ1-2
d_call: TRBD1
v_call: TRBV28
cdr3_nt: TGTGCCAGCAGTCCCCGGGACAGGGGGGCCTATGGCTACACCTTC
cdr3_aa: CASSPRDRGAYGYTF

clone_size: -
cdr3_length: 14
j_call: TRBJ2-2
d_call: -
v_call: TRBV7-3
cdr3_nt: TGTGCCAGCAGCGCCGGGTCCTACACCGGGGAGCTGTTTTTT
cdr3_aa: CASSAGSYTGELFF

clone_size: -
cdr3_length: 12
j_call: TRBJ1-5
d_call: -
v_call: TRBV28
cdr3_nt: TGTGCCAGCGGTTCCCTAAATCAGCCCCAGCATTTT
cdr3_aa: CASGSLNQPQHF

clone_size: -
cdr3_length: 14
j_call: TRBJ2-3
d_call: -
v_call: TRBV9
cdr3_nt: TGTGCCAGCAGCGTAGGTCGGGGTTCAGATACGCAGTATTTT
cdr3_aa: CASSVGRGSDTQYF

clone_size: -
cdr3_length: 15
j_call: TRBJ1-1
d_call: -
v_call: TRBV11-2
cdr3_nt: TGTGCCAGCAGCTTCTCTCCGGGGGGCCGGACTGAAGCTTTCTTT
cdr3_aa: CASSFSPGGRTEAFF

clone_size: once
cdr3_length: 15
j_call: TRBJ2-7
d_call: -
v_call: TRBV27
cdr3_nt: TGTGCCAGCAGTTTCTCTAGCCACCCATCCTACGAGCAGTACTTC
cdr3_aa: CASSFSSHPSYEQYF

clone_size: -
cdr3_length: 14
j_call: TRBJ1-1
d_call: TRBD1
v_call: TRBV5-8
cdr3_nt: TGTGCCAGCAGCCCTAGGACAGGGGCGACTGAAGCTTTCTTT
cdr3_aa: CASSPRTGATEAFF

clone_size: -
cdr3_length: 15
j_call: TRBJ1-5
d_call: TRBD1
v_call: TRBV7-2
cdr3_nt: TGTGCCAGCAGCTGGGACAGGGGGCGAGAGCAGCCCCAGCATTTT
cdr3_aa: CASSWDRGREQPQHF

clone_size: -
cdr3_length: 16
j_call: TRBJ1-1
d_call: -
v_call: TRBV30
cdr3_nt: TGTGCCTATAGAAGAACGGGACAAAGGCTGTACTCTGAAGCTTTCTTT
cdr3_aa: CAYRRTGQRLYSEAFF

clone_size: -
cdr3_length: 13
j_call: TRBJ1-5
d_call: -
v_call: TRBV10-3
cdr3_nt: TGTGCCATCAGGGCGGATAGCAATCAGCCCCAGCATTTT
cdr3_aa: CAIRADSNQPQHF

clone_size: -
cdr3_length: 17
j_call: TRBJ2-4
d_call: TRBD2
v_call: TRBV5-8
cdr3_nt: TGTGCCAGCAGCCCCTTGGGAGGGATAATGTCCAAAAACATTCAGTACTTC
cdr3_aa: CASSPLGGIMSKNIQYF

clone_size: -
cdr3_length: 15
j_call: TRBJ1-1
d_call: -
v_call: TRBV7-2
cdr3_nt: TGTGCCAGCAACTTAGCTCTGGGGGGAGGGAGAGAAGCTTTCTTT
cdr3_aa: CASNLALGGGREAFF

clone_size: -
cdr3_length: 15
j_call: TRBJ2-2
d_call: TRBD1
v_call: TRBV7-3
cdr3_nt: TGTGCCAGCAGCTTAGACAGGGAGCACACCGGGGAGCTGTTTTTT
cdr3_aa: CASSLDREHTGELFF

clone_size: -
cdr3_length: 15
j_call: TRBJ2-3
d_call: TRBD2
v_call: TRBV2
cdr3_nt: TGTGCCAGCAGTGTGGCGGGGGTCCACACAGATACGCAGTATTTT
cdr3_aa: CASSVAGVHTDTQYF

clone_size: many
cdr3_length: 15
j_call: TRBJ2-2
d_call: TRBD1
v_call: TRBV30
cdr3_nt: TGTGCCTGGAGTGTACAGGGGGACGGAACCGGGGAGCTGTTTTTT
cdr3_aa: CAWSVQGDGTGELFF

clone_size: once
cdr3_length: 15
j_call: TRBJ2-3
d_call: -
v_call: TRBV2
cdr3_nt: TGTGCCAGCAGTGAAGGCGGCAGCAGCCCAGATACGCAGTATTTT
cdr3_aa: CASSEGGSSPDTQYF

clone_size: -
cdr3_length: 14
j_call: TRBJ2-1
d_call: -
v_call: TRBV3-1/TRBV3-2
cdr3_nt: TGTGCCAGCAGCCAAACACTAGGAAGTGGTGAGCAGTTCTTC
cdr3_aa: CASSQTLGSGEQFF

clone_size: -
cdr3_length: 14
j_call: TRBJ1-2
d_call: TRBD1
v_call: TRBV7-3
cdr3_nt: TGTGCCAGCAGCTTGACAGGGGTAGGCTATGGCTACACCTTC
cdr3_aa: CASSLTGVGYGYTF

clone_size: -
cdr3_length: 12
j_call: TRBJ1-2
d_call: -
v_call: TRBV6-6
cdr3_nt: TGTGCCTGTAAACGGGGAGGTTTTGGCTACACCTTC
cdr3_aa: CACKRGGFGYTF

clone_size: few
cdr3_length: 14
j_call: TRBJ1-1
d_call: -
v_call: TRBV28
cdr3_nt: TGTGCCATCACACGGGGGGCCATGAACACTGAAGCTTTCTTT
cdr3_aa: CAITRGAMNTEAFF

clone_size: -
cdr3_length: 13
j_call: TRBJ2-2
d_call: -
v_call: TRBV4-3
cdr3_nt: TGCGCCAGCAGCCAAGATCCCTTCGGGGAGCTGTTTTTT
cdr3_aa: CASSQDPFGELFF

clone_size: -
cdr3_length: 14
j_call: TRBJ2-3
d_call: TRBD2
v_call: TRBV6-5
cdr3_nt: TGTGCCAGCAGCACTAGCGGGGGGGCAGATACGCAGTATTTT
cdr3_aa: CASSTSGGADTQYF

clone_size: once
cdr3_length: 14
j_call: TRBJ2-1
d_call: -
v_call: TRBV27
cdr3_nt: TGTGCCAGCAGTAAGGCAGGGGCCTACAATGAGCAGTTCTTC
cdr3_aa: CASSKAGAYNEQFF

clone_size: -
cdr3_length: 14
j_call: TRBJ1-1
d_call: TRBD1
v_call: TRBV5-5
cdr3_nt: TGTGCCAGCAGCGCGGGACAGACGAACACTGAAGCTTTCTTT
cdr3_aa: CASSAGQTNTEAFF

clone_size: -
cdr3_length: 11
j_call: TRBJ2-1
d_call: -
v_call: TRBV30
cdr3_nt: TGTGCCTGGAGTCTGGGCTATGAGCAGTTCTTC
cdr3_aa: CAWSLGYEQFF

clone_size: -
cdr3_length: 14
j_call: TRBJ1-4
d_call: -
v_call: TRBV7-9
cdr3_nt: TGTGCCAGCAGCTACAGACAGGACGCTGAAAAACTGTTTTTT
cdr3_aa: CASSYRQDAEKLFF

clone_size: -
cdr3_length: 16
j_call: TRBJ1-1
d_call: -
v_call: TRBV6-5
cdr3_nt: TGTGCCAGCAGTTACTCGTTTACAGGGAGGAACACTGAAGCTTTCTTT
cdr3_aa: CASSYSFTGRNTEAFF

clone_size: -
cdr3_length: 12
j_call: TRBJ1-5
d_call: TRBD1
v_call: TRBV28
cdr3_nt: TGTGCCAGCAGTTTGCGGAAGGGGGCCAAGCATTTT
cdr3_aa: CASSLRKGAKHF

clone_size: -
cdr3_length: 15
j_call: TRBJ1-3
d_call: TRBD1
v_call: TRBV10-3
cdr3_nt: TGTGCCATCAGTGGTCCCGGGACAGGGGGGAACACCATATATTTT
cdr3_aa: CAISGPGTGGNTIYF

clone_size: -
cdr3_length: 14
j_call: TRBJ2-2
d_call: -
v_call: TRBV19
cdr3_nt: TGTGCCAGTAGTATAGATCGAGCGGCCGGGGAGCTGTTTTTT
cdr3_aa: CASSIDRAAGELFF

clone_size: once
cdr3_length: 14
j_call: TRBJ1-2
d_call: TRBD1
v_call: TRBV28
cdr3_nt: TGTGCCAGCACCGGGACAGGGCCGGACTATGGCTACACCTTC
cdr3_aa: CASTGTGPDYGYTF

clone_size: -
cdr3_length: 18
j_call: TRBJ1-2
d_call: -
v_call: TRBV7-2
cdr3_nt: TGTGCCAGCAGCTTAAGAAGCGTGGCAGACCTACCTCGAGATGGCTACACCTTC
cdr3_aa: CASSLRSVADLPRDGYTF

clone_size: -
cdr3_length: 13
j_call: TRBJ1-5
d_call: -
v_call: TRBV16
cdr3_nt: TGTGCCAGCAGCCCTAACAGGAATCAGCCCCAGCATTTT
cdr3_aa: CASSPNRNQPQHF

clone_size: once
cdr3_length: 15
j_call: TRBJ1-1
d_call: -
v_call: TRBV7-2
cdr3_nt: TGTGCCAGCAGCTTAGCGGGACATTCGAACACTGAAGCTTTCTTT
cdr3_aa: CASSLAGHSNTEAFF

clone_size: -
cdr3_length: 15
j_call: TRBJ1-1
d_call: TRBD1
v_call: TRBV6-5
cdr3_nt: TGTGCCAGCAGTAACCTTCGGACAGGGGGGACTGAAGCTTTCTTT
cdr3_aa: CASSNLRTGGTEAFF

clone_size: -
cdr3_length: 13
j_call: TRBJ1-1
d_call: -
v_call: TRBV30
cdr3_nt: TGTGCCTGGAGTACAGATCTATCAGGGAAGGCTTTCTTT
cdr3_aa: CAWSTDLSGKAFF

clone_size: -
cdr3_length: 14
j_call: TRBJ1-2
d_call: TRBD1
v_call: TRBV7-9
cdr3_nt: TGTGCCAGCAGCGCAGACAGGGGTTTGGATGGCTACACCTTC
cdr3_aa: CASSADRGLDGYTF

clone_size: -
cdr3_length: 15
j_call: TRBJ1-2
d_call: -
v_call: TRBV10-3
cdr3_nt: TGTGCCATCAGGGAACCCGGACAGACCAACTATGGCTACACCTTC
cdr3_aa: CAIREPGQTNYGYTF

clone_size: -
cdr3_length: 15
j_call: TRBJ1-3
d_call: -
v_call: TRBV18
cdr3_nt: TGTGCCAGCTCACCTTCGCAGGGCTCTGGAAACACCATATATTTT
cdr3_aa: CASSPSQGSGNTIYF

clone_size: -
cdr3_length: 16
j_call: TRBJ2-3
d_call: TRBD2
v_call: TRBV30
cdr3_nt: TGTGCCTGGAGTACCGGGACTAGCGGGGCTACAGATACGCAGTATTTT
cdr3_aa: CAWSTGTSGATDTQYF

clone_size: -
cdr3_length: 15
j_call: TRBJ1-6
d_call: TRBD1
v_call: TRBV2
cdr3_nt: TGTGCCAGCAGTGGGGAAGGGGGCGGTAATTCACCCCTCCACTTT
cdr3_aa: CASSGEGGGNSPLHF

clone_size: -
cdr3_length: 13
j_call: TRBJ1-2
d_call: -
v_call: TRBV6-5
cdr3_nt: TGTGCCAGCAACCTGGACGGGGAGGGTGGCTACACCTTC
cdr3_aa: CASNLDGEGGYTF

clone_size: -
cdr3_length: 18
j_call: TRBJ1-6
d_call: -
v_call: TRBV7-2
cdr3_nt: TGTGCCAGCAGCTTAGCGCACAGGTCCAGCTCCTATAATTCACCCCTCCACTTT
cdr3_aa: CASSLAHRSSSYNSPLHF